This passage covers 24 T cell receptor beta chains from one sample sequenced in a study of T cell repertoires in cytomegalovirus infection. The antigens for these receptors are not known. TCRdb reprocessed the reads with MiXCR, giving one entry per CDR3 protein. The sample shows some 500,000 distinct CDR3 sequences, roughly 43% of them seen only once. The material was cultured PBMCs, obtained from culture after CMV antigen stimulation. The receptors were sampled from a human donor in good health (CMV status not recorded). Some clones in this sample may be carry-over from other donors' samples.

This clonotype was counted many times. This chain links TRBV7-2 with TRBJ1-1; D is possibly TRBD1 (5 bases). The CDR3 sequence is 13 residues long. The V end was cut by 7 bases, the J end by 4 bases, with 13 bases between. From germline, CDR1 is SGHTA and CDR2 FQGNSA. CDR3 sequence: CASNVDRSTEAFF. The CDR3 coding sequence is TGTGCCAGCAACGTAGACAGATCCACTGAAGCTTTCTTT.

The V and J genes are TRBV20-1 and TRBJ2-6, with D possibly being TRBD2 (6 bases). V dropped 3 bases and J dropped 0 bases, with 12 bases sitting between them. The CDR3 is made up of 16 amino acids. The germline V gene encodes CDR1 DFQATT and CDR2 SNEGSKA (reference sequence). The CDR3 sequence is CSASRGYPSGANVLTF. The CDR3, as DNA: TGCAGTGCTAGTCGGGGGTACCCCTCTGGGGCCAACGTCCTGACTTTC.

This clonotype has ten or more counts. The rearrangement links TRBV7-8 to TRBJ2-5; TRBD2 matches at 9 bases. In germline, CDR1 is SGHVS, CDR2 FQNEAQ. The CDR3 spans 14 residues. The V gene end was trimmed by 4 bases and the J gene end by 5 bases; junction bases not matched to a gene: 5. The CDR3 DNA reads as TGTGCCAGCAGCTACCGGACTAGCGCGGAGACCCAGTACTTC. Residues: CASSYRTSAETQYF.

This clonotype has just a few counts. The CDR3 DNA is TGTGCCAGCAGCCTAGGTGCATATATAGGGGACAGGGGGCCCCTTGAAGGGACCCAGTACTTC. It specifies CASSLGAYIGDRGPLEGTQYF. This sequence joins TRBV7-2 and TRBJ2-5, with 12 bases identical to TRBD1. J was trimmed by 7 bases and V by 5 bases; bases with no gene match: 26. The CDR3 totals 21 residues. Germline assignment: CDR1 SGHTA and CDR2 FQGNSA. Full variable domain (remainder filled in from reference TRBV7-2 and TRBJ2-5): GAGVSQSPSNKVTEKGKDVELRCDPISGHTALYWYRQSLGQGLEFLIYFQGNSAPDKSGLPSDRFSAERTGGSVSTLTIQRTQQEDSAVYLCASSLGAYIGDRGPLEGTQYFGPGTRLLVL.

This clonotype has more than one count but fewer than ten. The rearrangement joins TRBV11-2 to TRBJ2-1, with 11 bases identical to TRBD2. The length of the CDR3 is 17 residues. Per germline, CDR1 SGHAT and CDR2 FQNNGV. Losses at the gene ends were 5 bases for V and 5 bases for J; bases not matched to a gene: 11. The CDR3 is CASSPVVGLAENNEQFF. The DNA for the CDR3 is TGTGCCAGCAGCCCGGTGGTGGGACTAGCGGAGAACAATGAGCAGTTCTTC.

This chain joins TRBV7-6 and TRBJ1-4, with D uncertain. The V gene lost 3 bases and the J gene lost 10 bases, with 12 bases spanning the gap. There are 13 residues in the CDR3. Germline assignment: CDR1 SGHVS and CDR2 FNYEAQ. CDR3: CASSFAESGKLFF. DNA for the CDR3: TGTGCCAGCAGCTTTGCCGAAAGCGGAAAACTGTTTTTT.

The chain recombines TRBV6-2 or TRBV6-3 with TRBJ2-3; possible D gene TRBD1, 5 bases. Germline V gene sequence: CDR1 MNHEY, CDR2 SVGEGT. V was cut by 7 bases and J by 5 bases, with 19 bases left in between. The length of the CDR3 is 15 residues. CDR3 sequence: CASNAPGNVGDTQYF. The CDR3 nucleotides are TGTGCCAGCAATGCCCCAGGGAATGTAGGAGATACGCAGTATTTT.

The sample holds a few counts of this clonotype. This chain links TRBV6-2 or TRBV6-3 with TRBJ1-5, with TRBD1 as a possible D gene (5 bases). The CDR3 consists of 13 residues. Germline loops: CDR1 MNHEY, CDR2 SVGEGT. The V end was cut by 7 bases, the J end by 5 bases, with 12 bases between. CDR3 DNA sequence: TGTGCCAGCACTCGACAGTCAGATCAGCCCCAGCATTTT. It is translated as CASTRQSDQPQHF.

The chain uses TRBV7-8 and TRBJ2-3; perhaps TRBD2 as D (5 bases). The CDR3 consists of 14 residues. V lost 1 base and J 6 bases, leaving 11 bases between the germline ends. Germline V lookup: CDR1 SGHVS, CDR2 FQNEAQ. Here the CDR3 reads CASSLELVFDTQYF. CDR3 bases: TGTGCCAGCAGCTTAGAACTAGTGTTCGATACGCAGTATTTT. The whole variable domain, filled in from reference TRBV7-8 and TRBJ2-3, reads GAGVSQSPRYKVAKRGQDVALRCDPISGHVSLFWYQQALGQGPEFLTYFQNEAQLDKSGLPSDRFFAERPEGSVSTLKIQRTQQEDSAVYLCASSLELVFDTQYFGPGTRLTVL.

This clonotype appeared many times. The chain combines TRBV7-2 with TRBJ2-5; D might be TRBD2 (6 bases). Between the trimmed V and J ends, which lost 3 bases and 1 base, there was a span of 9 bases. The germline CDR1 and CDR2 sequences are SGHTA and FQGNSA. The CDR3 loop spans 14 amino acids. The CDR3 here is CASSFGGIQETQYF. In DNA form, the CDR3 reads TGTGCCAGCAGCTTCGGAGGGATCCAAGAGACCCAGTACTTC.

The CDR3 loop reads CASMEGVTDTQYF. The CDR3 bases are TGTGCCAGCATGGAGGGGGTCACAGATACGCAGTATTTT. The genes are TRBV6-1 and TRBJ2-3, with D perhaps matching TRBD1 or TRBD2 (6 bases each). V lost 7 bases to trimming and J lost 2 bases, with 10 bases between them. The CDR3 runs 13 residues. The germline V gene has CDR1 MNHNS and CDR2 SASEGT.

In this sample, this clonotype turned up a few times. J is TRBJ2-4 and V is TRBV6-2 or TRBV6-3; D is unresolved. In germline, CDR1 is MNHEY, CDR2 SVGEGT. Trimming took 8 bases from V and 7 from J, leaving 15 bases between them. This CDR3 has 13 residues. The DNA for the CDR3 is TGTGCCAGCCGAGCGCCGGACCGGAACATTCAGTACTTC. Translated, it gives CASRAPDRNIQYF.

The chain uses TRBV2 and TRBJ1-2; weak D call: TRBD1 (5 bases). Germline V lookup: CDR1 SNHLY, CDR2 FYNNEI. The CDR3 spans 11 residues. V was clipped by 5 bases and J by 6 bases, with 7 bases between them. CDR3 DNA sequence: TGTGCCAGCAGTCCCAGGGATGGCTACACCTTC. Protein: CASSPRDGYTF.

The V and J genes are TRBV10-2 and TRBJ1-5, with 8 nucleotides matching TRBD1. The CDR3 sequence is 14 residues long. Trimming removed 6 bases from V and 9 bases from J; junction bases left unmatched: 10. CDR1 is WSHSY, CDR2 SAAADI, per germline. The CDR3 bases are TGCGCCAGCAGGGAGACAGGGGCCCCGGGGCCCCAGCATTTT. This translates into CASRETGAPGPQHF.

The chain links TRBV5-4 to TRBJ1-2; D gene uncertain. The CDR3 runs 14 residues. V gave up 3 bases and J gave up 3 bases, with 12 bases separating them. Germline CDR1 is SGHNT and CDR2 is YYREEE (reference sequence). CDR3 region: CASSSPEEDYGYTF. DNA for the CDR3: TGTGCCAGCAGCTCCCCGGAGGAGGACTATGGCTACACCTTC.

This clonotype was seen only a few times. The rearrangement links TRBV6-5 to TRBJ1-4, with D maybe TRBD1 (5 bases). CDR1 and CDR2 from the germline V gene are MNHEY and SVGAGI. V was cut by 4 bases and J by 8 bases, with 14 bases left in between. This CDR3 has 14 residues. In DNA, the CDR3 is TGTGCCAGCAGTTGGGGGTCGTTTGGGGAAAAACTGTTTTTT. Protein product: CASSWGSFGEKLFF.

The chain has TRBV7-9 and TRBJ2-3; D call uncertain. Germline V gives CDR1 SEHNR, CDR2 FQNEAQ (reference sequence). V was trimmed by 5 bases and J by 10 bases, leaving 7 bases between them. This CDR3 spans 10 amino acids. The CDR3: CASSTVAQYF. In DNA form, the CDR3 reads TGTGCCAGCAGCACGGTTGCGCAGTATTTT.

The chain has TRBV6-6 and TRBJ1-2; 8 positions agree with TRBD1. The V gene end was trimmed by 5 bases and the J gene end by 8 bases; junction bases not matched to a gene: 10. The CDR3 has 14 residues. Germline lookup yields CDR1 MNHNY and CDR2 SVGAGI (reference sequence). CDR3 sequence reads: CASSGGQGYRGYTF. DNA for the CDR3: TGTGCCAGCAGTGGCGGACAGGGTTATAGAGGCTACACCTTC.

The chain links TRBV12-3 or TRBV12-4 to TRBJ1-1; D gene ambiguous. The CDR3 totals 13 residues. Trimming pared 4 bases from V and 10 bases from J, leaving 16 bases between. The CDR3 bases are TGTGCCAGCAGTTCGCCTCCAGGAATTCGAGCTTTCTTT. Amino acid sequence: CASSSPPGIRAFF.

DNA for the CDR3: TGCGCCAGCAGCCTCGTGACGGGGCCCTCCTACAATGAGCAGTTCTTC. This sequence encodes CASSLVTGPSYNEQFF. The chain couples TRBV4-3 to TRBJ2-1; the D gene could be TRBD1 or TRBD2 (5 bases each). The CDR3 is 16 amino acids. V was trimmed by 4 bases and J by 0 bases, leaving 13 bases between them. Germline CDR1 LGHNA, CDR2 YSLEER.

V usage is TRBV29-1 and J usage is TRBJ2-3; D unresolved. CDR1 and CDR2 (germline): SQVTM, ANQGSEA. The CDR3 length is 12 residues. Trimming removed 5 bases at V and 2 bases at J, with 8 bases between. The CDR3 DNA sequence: TGCAGCGTTAGAAGGACCACAGATACGCAGTATTTT. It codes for CSVRRTTDTQYF.

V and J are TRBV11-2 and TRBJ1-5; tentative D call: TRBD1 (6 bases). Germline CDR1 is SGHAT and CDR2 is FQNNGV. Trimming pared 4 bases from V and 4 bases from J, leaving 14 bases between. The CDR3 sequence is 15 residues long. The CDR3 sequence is CASSSGGQWNQPQHF. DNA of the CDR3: TGTGCCAGCAGCTCCGGGGGCCAGTGGAATCAGCCCCAGCATTTT.

This CDR3 reads CASSLGPSLRGTDTQYF. In DNA, the CDR3 is TGTGCCAGCAGCTTAGGCCCAAGCCTAAGGGGAACAGATACGCAGTATTTT. The chain has TRBV7-6 and TRBJ2-3, with a possible D match to TRBD1 (5 bases). Germline values: CDR1 SGHVS, CDR2 FNYEAQ. CDR3 length: 17 residues. Trimming pared 1 base from V and 3 bases from J, leaving 17 bases between.

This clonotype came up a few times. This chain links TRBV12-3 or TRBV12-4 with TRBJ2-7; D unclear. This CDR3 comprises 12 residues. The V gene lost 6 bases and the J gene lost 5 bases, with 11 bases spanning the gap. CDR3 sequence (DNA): TGTGCCAGCAGCTCCCTTTCGGACGAGCAGTACTTC. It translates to CASSSLSDEQYF.